This T cell receptor (beta chain) stems from a study of T-cell reconstitution after alpha-beta-depleted transplantation in children. Unique molecular identifiers featured in how the TCRbeta library was prepared. One entry per CDR3 protein, called by TCRdb with MiXCR from the PCR reads. The data contain 500,000 or so distinct CDR3 sequences, 30% to 35% of them singletons. This clonotype was seen more than once but under ten times. The V gene's germline CDR1 is DFQATT and CDR2 SNEGSKA (reference sequence). This CDR3 spans 13 amino acids. V shed 3 bases and J 7 bases; nucleotides not matched to a gene: 7.

This clonotype originated in a human donor who donated a stem cell graft to a child with aplastic anemia. The chain employs TRBV20-1 and TRBJ1-1, with 8 bases aligning to TRBD1. The source was PBMCs from the stem cell graft donor, collected from the stem cell graft. The CDR3 loop reads CSARETGVDEAFF. In nucleotides, the CDR3 is TGCAGTGCTAGGGAGACAGGGGTTGATGAAGCTTTCTTT.